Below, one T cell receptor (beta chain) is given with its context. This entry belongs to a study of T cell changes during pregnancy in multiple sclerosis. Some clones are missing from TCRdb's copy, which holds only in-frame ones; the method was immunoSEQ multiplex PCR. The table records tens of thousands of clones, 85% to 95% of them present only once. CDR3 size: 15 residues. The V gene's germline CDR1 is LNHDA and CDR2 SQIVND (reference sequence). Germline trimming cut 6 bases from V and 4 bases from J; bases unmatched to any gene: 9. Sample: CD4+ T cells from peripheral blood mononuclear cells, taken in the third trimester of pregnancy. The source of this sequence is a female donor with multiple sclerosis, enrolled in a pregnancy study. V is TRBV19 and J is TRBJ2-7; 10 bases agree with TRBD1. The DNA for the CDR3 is TGTGCCAGTAGCCCGGACAGGGGGTTTCCGTACGAGCAGTACTTC. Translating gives CASSPDRGFPYEQYF.